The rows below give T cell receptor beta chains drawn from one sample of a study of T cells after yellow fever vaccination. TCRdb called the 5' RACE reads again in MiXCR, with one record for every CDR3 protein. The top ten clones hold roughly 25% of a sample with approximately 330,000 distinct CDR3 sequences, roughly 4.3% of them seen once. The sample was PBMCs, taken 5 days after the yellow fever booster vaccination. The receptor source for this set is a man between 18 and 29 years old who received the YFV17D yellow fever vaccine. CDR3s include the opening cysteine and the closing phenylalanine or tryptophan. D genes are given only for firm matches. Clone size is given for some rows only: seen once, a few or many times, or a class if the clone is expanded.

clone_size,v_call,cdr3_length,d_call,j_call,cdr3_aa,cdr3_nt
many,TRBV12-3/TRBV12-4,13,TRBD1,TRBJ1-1,CASSKQGDTEAFF,TGTGCCAGCAGCAAGCAGGGGGACACTGAAGCTTTCTTT
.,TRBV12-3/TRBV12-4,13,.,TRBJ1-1,CASSLIRGAEAFF,TGTGCCAGCAGTTTGATCAGGGGAGCTGAAGCTTTCTTT
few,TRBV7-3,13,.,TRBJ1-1,CASRPKTDGMAFF,TGTGCCAGCAGACCTAAGACAGACGGGATGGCTTTCTTT
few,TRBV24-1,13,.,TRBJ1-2,CATSDGEHYGYTF,TGTGCCACCAGTGACGGGGAGCACTATGGCTACACCTTC
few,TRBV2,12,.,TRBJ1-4,CASTPTSGKLFF,TGTGCCAGCACCCCGACTAGTGGAAAACTGTTTTTT
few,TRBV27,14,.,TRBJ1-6,CASSPGQNNSPLHF,TGTGCCAGCAGTCCAGGACAGAATAATTCACCCCTCCACTTT
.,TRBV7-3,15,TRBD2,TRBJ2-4,CASSLIGTSGNIQYF,TGTGCCAGCAGCTTAATTGGGACTAGCGGAAACATTCAGTACTTC
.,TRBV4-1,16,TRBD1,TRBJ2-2,CASSHDGQGNTGELFF,TGCGCCAGCAGCCACGATGGACAGGGGAACACCGGGGAGCTGTTTTTT
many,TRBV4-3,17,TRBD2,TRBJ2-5,CASSQDGLAGNVETQYF,TGCGCCAGCAGCCAAGATGGCCTAGCGGGGAATGTAGAGACCCAGTACTTC
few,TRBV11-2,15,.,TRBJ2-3,CASTQLRGPTDTQYF,TGTGCCAGCACCCAACTCCGGGGGCCCACAGATACGCAGTATTTT
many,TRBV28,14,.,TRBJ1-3,CASSSGPLGNTIYF,TGTGCCAGCAGCTCGGGTCCCCTCGGAAACACCATATATTTT
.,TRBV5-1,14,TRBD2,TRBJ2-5,CASSSRDGGGTQYF,TGCGCCAGCAGCTCCCGGGACGGGGGGGGGACCCAGTACTTC
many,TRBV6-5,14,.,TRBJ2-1,CASRVGTQNNEQFF,TGTGCCAGCAGAGTAGGGACACAGAACAATGAGCAGTTCTTC
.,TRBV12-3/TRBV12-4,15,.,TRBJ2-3,CASSLEALPTDTQYF,TGTGCCAGCAGTTTAGAAGCCCTGCCCACAGATACGCAGTATTTT